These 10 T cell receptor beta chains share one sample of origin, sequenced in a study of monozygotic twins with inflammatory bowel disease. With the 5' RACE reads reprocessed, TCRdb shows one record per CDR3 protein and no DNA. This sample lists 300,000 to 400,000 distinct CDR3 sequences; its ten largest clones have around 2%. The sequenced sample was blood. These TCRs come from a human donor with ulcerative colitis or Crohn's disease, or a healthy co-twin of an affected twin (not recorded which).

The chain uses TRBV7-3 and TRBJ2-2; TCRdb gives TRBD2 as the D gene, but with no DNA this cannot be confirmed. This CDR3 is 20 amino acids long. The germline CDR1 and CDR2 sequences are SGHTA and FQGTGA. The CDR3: CASSLKSGLAGGTNTGELFF.

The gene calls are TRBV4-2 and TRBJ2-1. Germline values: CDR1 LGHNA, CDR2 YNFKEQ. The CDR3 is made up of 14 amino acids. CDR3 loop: CASSQENFDNEQFF.

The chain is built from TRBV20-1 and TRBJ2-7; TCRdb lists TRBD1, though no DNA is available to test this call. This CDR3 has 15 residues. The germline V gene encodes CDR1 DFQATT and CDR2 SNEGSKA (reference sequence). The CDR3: CSARSATGQAVEQYF.

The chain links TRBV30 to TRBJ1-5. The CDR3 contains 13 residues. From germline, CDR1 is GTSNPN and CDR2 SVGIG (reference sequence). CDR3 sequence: CAWSVQVDQPQHF.

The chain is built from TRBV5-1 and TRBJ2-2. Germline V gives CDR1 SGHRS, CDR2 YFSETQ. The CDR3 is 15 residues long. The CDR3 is CASSLTNRLTGELFF.

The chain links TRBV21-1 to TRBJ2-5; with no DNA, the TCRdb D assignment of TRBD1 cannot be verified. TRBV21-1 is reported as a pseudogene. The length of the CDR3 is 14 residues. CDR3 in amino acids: CASSKARGRETQYF.

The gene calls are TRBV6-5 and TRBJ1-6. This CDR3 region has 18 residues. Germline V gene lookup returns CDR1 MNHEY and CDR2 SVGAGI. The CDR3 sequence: CASSSTLPRVNYNSPLHF.

Here the CDR3 reads CASSLRQRQVYGYTF. V usage is TRBV13 and J usage is TRBJ1-2; lacking DNA, the TRBD1 call made by TCRdb goes unchecked. CDR1 and CDR2 (germline): PRHDT, FYEKMQ (reference sequence). The CDR3 loop spans 15 amino acids.

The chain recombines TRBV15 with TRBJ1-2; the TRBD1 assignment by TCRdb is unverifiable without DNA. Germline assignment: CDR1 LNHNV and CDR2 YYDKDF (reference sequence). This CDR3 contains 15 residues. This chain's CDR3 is CATSRVGGSNYGYTF.

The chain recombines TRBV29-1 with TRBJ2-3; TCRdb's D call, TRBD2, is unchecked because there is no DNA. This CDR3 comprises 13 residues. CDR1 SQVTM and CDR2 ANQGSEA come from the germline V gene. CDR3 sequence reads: CSVSGRVTDTQYF.